The clone carrying this T cell receptor beta chain came up many times. This record belongs to a study of Graves' ophthalmopathy and Graves' hyperthyroidism. RNA served as the template for amplifying TCR beta CDR3 regions. First-round RT-PCR employed HTBI primers, with a second-round multiplex PCR after it. TCRdb re-derived calls from the multiplex PCR reads in MiXCR, one entry per CDR3 protein. The sample contains 300,000 to 500,000 distinct CDR3 sequences, over 15% of which appear only once. Material: peripheral blood. The sequence came from a woman aged 18-35 years with stable Graves' hyperthyroidism.

CDR3 sequence: CASSTYRRGSFYGYTF. CDR3 in DNA: TGTGCCAGCAGTACTTACCGACGGGGATCCTTCTATGGCTACACCTTC. The chain employs TRBV6-5 and TRBJ1-2; D unclear. Deletions cut 5 bases from V and 4 bases from J, with 20 bases between. The CDR3 sequence is 16 residues long. Germline V gives CDR1 MNHEY, CDR2 SVGAGI.